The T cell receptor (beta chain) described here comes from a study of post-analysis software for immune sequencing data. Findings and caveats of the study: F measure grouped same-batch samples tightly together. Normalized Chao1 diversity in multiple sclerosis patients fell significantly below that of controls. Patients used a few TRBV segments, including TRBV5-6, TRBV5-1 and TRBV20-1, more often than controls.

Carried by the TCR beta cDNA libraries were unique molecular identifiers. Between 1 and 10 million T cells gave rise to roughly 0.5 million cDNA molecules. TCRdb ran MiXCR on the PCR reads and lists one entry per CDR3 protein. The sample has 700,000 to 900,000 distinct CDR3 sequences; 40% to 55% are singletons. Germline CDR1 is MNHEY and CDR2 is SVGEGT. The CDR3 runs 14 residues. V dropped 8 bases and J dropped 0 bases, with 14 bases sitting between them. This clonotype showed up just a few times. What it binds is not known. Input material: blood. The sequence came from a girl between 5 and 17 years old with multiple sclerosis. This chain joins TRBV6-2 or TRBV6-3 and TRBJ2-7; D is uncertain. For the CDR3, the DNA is TGTGCCAGCTGTGGACGCGTCCTCTCCTACGAGCAGTACTTC. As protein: CASCGRVLSYEQYF.